Following are 11 T cell receptor beta chains from one sample sequenced in a study of shared clonotypes between healthy human individuals. Naive CD8 isolation took CD45RO-negative cells positively selected for CCR7 and excluded terminally differentiated effector memory CD45RA+ cells. Sequencing used immunoSEQ multiplex PCR; TCRdb keeps in-frame clones, though not all of them. The sample lists millions of clones, about 95% occurring once. Source material: naive CD8+ T cells sorted from blood. The receptors derive from a man between 18 and 29 years old in good health.

The rearrangement links TRBV7-2 to TRBJ2-7; tentative D call: TRBD2 (7 bases). This CDR3 region has 14 residues. V was clipped by 5 bases and J by 3 bases, with 14 bases between them. Per germline, CDR1 SGHTA and CDR2 FQGNSA. The CDR3 protein is CASSLGGPYYEQYF. In DNA, the CDR3 is TGTGCCAGCAGCCTGGGGGGGCCCTACTACGAGCAGTACTTC. Supplemented by reference TRBV7-2 and TRBJ2-7, the full variable domain reads GAGVSQSPSNKVTEKGKDVELRCDPISGHTALYWYRQSLGQGLEFLIYFQGNSAPDKSGLPSDRFSAERTGGSVSTLTIQRTQQEDSAVYLCASSLGGPYYEQYFGPGTRLTVT.

This clone was found once. Different DNA sequences within this sample yield the same CDR3. The chain carries TRBV9 and TRBJ1-4, with 7 bases identical to TRBD1. Trimming at V came to 0 bases and at J to 3 bases, leaving 5 bases not matched to a gene. Germline lookup yields CDR1 SGDLS and CDR2 YYNGEE. This CDR3 spans 16 amino acids. The CDR3 DNA follows: TGTGCCAGCAGCGTAGACAGGGGAGGGTCTAATGAAAAACTGTTTTTT. It translates to CASSVDRGGSNEKLFF.

The chain recombines TRBV13 with TRBJ2-7; D possibly uses TRBD1 or TRBD2 (5 bases each). Trimming took 1 base from V and 2 from J, leaving 9 bases between them. Germline V gene lookup returns CDR1 PRHDT and CDR2 FYEKMQ (reference sequence). The CDR3 extends over 14 amino acids. The CDR3 bases are TGTGCCAGCAGCTTAGAAAGGGACGCCTACGAGCAGTACTTC. The encoded protein is CASSLERDAYEQYF.

V usage is TRBV9 and J usage is TRBJ2-7; 10 bases agree with TRBD1. This CDR3 has 14 amino acids. V lost 4 bases, J lost 7 bases, and 8 bases stayed unmatched. Germline-derived CDR1 and CDR2 are SGDLS and YYNGEE. The CDR3 here is CASSPGTGAREQYF. CDR3 DNA: TGTGCCAGCAGCCCCGGGACAGGGGCGCGTGAGCAGTACTTC.

This clone showed up just a few times. The chain recombines TRBV7-6 with TRBJ1-1, with D maybe TRBD1 (6 bases). The CDR3 totals 15 residues. CDR1 SGHVS and CDR2 FNYEAQ come from the germline V gene. Trimming shortened V by 5 bases and J by 0 bases, and 13 bases separated the two germline ends. CDR3 loop: CASSQGQFMNTEAFF. CDR3 sequence (DNA): TGTGCCAGCAGCCAAGGACAGTTCATGAACACTGAAGCTTTCTTT.

For this clone: Other DNA sequences in this specimen translate into the identical CDR3. This chain links TRBV5-1 with TRBJ2-7, with no clear D. Germline V gene sequence: CDR1 SGHRS, CDR2 YFSETQ. Trimming left V 2 bases short and J 1 base short, with 7 bases between. The CDR3 length is 13 residues. The CDR3 loop reads CASSFAGSYEQYF. In DNA, the CDR3 is TGCGCCAGCAGCTTTGCCGGGTCCTACGAGCAGTACTTC.

This rearrangement joins TRBV6-1 to TRBJ2-7; tentatively, D is TRBD2 (6 bases). The length of the CDR3 is 14 residues. Trimming left V 5 bases short and J 3 bases short, with 14 bases between. The germline V gene has CDR1 MNHNS and CDR2 SASEGT. CDR3 nucleotide sequence: TGTGCCAGCAGTTTTAGCGGTGACTTCTACGAGCAGTACTTC. It codes for CASSFSGDFYEQYF.

The chain links TRBV27 to TRBJ2-4; 9 bases align to TRBD2. Germline V lookup: CDR1 MNHEY, CDR2 SMNVEV (reference sequence). The V and J ends lost 2 bases and 8 bases, in that order; junction bases with no gene match: 4. This CDR3 contains 14 residues. The CDR3 DNA reads TGTGCCAGCAGTTTAGGACAGCGGGGGGACATTCAGTACTTC. It encodes CASSLGQRGDIQYF.

The chain is built from TRBV5-4 and TRBJ2-7, with D tentatively TRBD1 or TRBD2 (5 bases each). This CDR3 contains 11 residues. CDR1 and CDR2 (germline): SGHNT, YYREEE (reference sequence). The V and J ends lost 3 bases and 6 bases respectively, with 7 bases between them. The CDR3 here is CASSWGTEQYF. Here the CDR3 DNA reads TGTGCCAGCAGCTGGGGGACCGAGCAGTACTTC.

The chain recombines TRBV6-6 with TRBJ1-5; D perhaps matches TRBD1 (6 bases). The germline CDR1 and CDR2 sequences are MNHNY and SVGAGI (reference sequence). With 5 bases removed from V and 2 bases from J, the gap between germline ends came to 10 bases. The CDR3 runs 14 residues. DNA of the CDR3: TGTGCCAGCAGTCGGACAGACGGCAATCAGCCCCAGCATTTT. This codes for CASSRTDGNQPQHF.

The chain joins TRBV11-2 to TRBJ2-7, with unresolved D. This CDR3 is 13 amino acids long. Germline CDR1 is SGHAT and CDR2 is FQNNGV. Trimming left V 6 bases short and J 4 bases short, with 13 bases between. CDR3 residues: CASRPTLTYEQYF. The CDR3 nucleotides read TGTGCCAGCAGACCGACACTGACTTACGAGCAGTACTTC.